The 27 T cell receptor beta chains given below trace back to one sample, sequenced in a study of blood T cell repertoires in COVID-19. The assay was immunoSEQ multiplex PCR, and TCRdb's table has in-frame clones only and misses some. The sample lists almost 85,000 clones; over 70% were seen once. Material for sequencing was peripheral blood. The receptors derive from an elderly man with active or convalescent COVID-19.

The chain uses TRBV4-3 and TRBJ2-5; D might be TRBD2 (6 bases). CDR3 length equals 15 residues. Trimming stripped 0 bases from V and 4 bases from J, with 12 bases between. Germline CDR1 reads LGHNA; CDR2 reads YSLEER. This chain's CDR3 is CASSQDFLARETQYF. Written as DNA, the CDR3 is TGCGCCAGCAGCCAAGATTTCCTAGCGCGAGAGACCCAGTACTTC.

The V call is TRBV7-2, the J call TRBJ2-1, with TRBD1 identical over 8 bases. This CDR3 comprises 15 residues. Germline CDR1 reads SGHTA; CDR2 reads FQGNSA. The J segment lost 7 bases and the V segment lost 4 bases, leaving 9 bases of the junction unmatched. Written as DNA, the CDR3 is TGTGCCAGCAGCTCGGGACAGGTTGGGGGAAATGAGCAGTTCTTC. Its translation: CASSSGQVGGNEQFF.

DNA of the CDR3: TGTGCCAGCAGTTTCTACAGGGCCGAAGACAATGAGCAGTTCTTC. Translating it yields CASSFYRAEDNEQFF. V and J are TRBV6-5 and TRBJ2-1, with D perhaps TRBD1 (6 bases). This CDR3 region has 15 residues. The ends were cut back, 4 bases at V and 5 bases at J, with 15 bases in the middle. Per germline, CDR1 MNHEY and CDR2 SVGAGI.

V is TRBV28 and J is TRBJ1-5; no firm D call. Germline V gives CDR1 MDHEN, CDR2 SYDVKM. Deletions cut 6 bases from V and 1 base from J, with 4 bases between. This CDR3 region has 12 residues. The CDR3 here is CASRESNQPQHF. The CDR3 DNA follows: TGTGCCAGCAGGGAGAGCAATCAGCCCCAGCATTTT.

This chain connects TRBV9 to TRBJ1-6; the match to TRBD1 covers 7 bases. J lost 6 bases, V lost 4 bases, and 10 bases had no gene match. The CDR3 is 16 residues long. Germline CDR1 is SGDLS and CDR2 is YYNGEE. The CDR3 protein is CASSSGGNSGNSPLHF. The CDR3 DNA reads TGTGCCAGCAGCTCAGGGGGGAACAGCGGTAATTCACCCCTCCACTTT. The full variable domain, with the rest looked up from reference TRBV9 and TRBJ1-6, is DSGVTQTPKHLITATGQRVTLRCSPRSGDLSVYWYQQSLDQGLQFLIQYYNGEERAKGNILERFSAQQFPDLHSELNLSSLELGDSALYFCASSSGGNSGNSPLHFGNGTRLTVT.

The rearrangement links TRBV28 to TRBJ2-1, with 9 bases aligning to TRBD2. The V and J ends lost 2 bases and 7 bases, in that order; junction bases with no gene match: 6. The CDR3 has 15 residues. Germline assignment: CDR1 MDHEN and CDR2 SYDVKM. CDR3 sequence: CASSLAGGPGNEQFF. CDR3 in DNA: TGTGCCAGCAGTTTAGCGGGAGGGCCGGGGAATGAGCAGTTCTTC.

V usage is TRBV11-1 and J usage is TRBJ2-3; no clear D. The CDR3 has 11 amino acids. Germline loops: CDR1 SGHAT, CDR2 FQDESV (reference sequence). Trimming left V 5 bases short and J 6 bases short, with 6 bases between. Written as DNA, the CDR3 is TGTGCCAGCAGCCTATCGGATACGCAGTATTTT. The encoded protein is CASSLSDTQYF.

The chain recombines TRBV29-1 with TRBJ1-1; D not certain. The CDR3 contains 12 residues. The germline CDR1 and CDR2 sequences are SQVTM and ANQGSEA. Trimming removed 7 bases at V and 1 base at J, with 10 bases between. The CDR3 spells CSARVPNTEAFF. CDR3 nucleotide sequence: TGCAGCGCACGCGTCCCGAACACTGAAGCTTTCTTT.

CDR3 sequence: CASSRTGVSYNEQFF. CDR3 sequence (DNA): TGTGCCAGCAGTCGGACAGGGGTTTCCTACAATGAGCAGTTCTTC. The rearrangement joins TRBV11-3 to TRBJ2-1; 9 positions match TRBD1. The CDR3 length is 15 residues. Per germline, CDR1 SGHNT and CDR2 YENEEA. The ends lost 6 bases at V and 1 base at J; junction bases unmatched: 4.

The rearrangement joins TRBV30 to TRBJ2-1; D is possibly TRBD1 (5 bases). Trimming shortened V by 0 bases and J by 8 bases, and 5 bases separated the two germline ends. Germline lookup yields CDR1 GTSNPN and CDR2 SVGIG (reference sequence). There are 11 residues in the CDR3. The CDR3 region is CAWSVQDEQFF. Here the CDR3 DNA reads TGTGCCTGGAGTGTACAGGATGAGCAGTTCTTC. The variable domain in full, with the rest retrieved from reference TRBV30 and TRBJ2-1, is SQTIHQWPATLVQPVGSPLSLECTVEGTSNPNLYWYRQAAGRGLQLLFYSVGIGQISSEVPQNLSASRPQDRQFILSSKKLLLSDSGFYLCAWSVQDEQFFGPGTRLTVL.

This chain uses TRBV6-5 with TRBJ1-5; a weak D match, TRBD1 (5 bases). The germline CDR1 and CDR2 sequences are MNHEY and SVGAGI. This CDR3 is built from 14 residues. Between the trimmed V and J ends, which lost 7 bases and 3 bases, there was a span of 13 bases. The CDR3 sequence is CASIPNRINQPQHF. The CDR3 DNA reads TGTGCCAGCATCCCAAACAGGATCAATCAGCCCCAGCATTTT.

The V gene is TRBV19, the J gene TRBJ1-3, with D possibly TRBD1 on 5 matching bases. The CDR3 covers 17 residues. Trimming cost V 3 bases and J 0 bases, with 15 bases left between them. CDR1 LNHDA and CDR2 SQIVND come from the germline V gene (reference sequence). The CDR3 DNA is TGTGCCAGTAGTATGGGACTGCCGCGCTCCTCTGGAAACACCATATATTTT. Translating gives CASSMGLPRSSGNTIYF.

Written as DNA, the CDR3 is TGTGCCAGCAGCGCAAGAAAATGGGATAAGACAGTTACCAAGAACACCGGGGAGCTGTTTTTT. Residues: CASSARKWDKTVTKNTGELFF. This chain links TRBV6-6 with TRBJ2-2; weak D call: TRBD1 (5 bases). Per germline, CDR1 MNHNY and CDR2 SVGAGI (reference sequence). The CDR3 sequence is 21 residues long. V lost 6 bases and J lost 1, with 30 bases in between.

V gene TRBV6-4 combines with J gene TRBJ2-1, with 14 positions matching TRBD2. Germline trimming cut 5 bases from V and 6 bases from J; bases unmatched to any gene: 3. Germline CDR1 and CDR2: MRHNA and SNTAGT. This CDR3 is 15 amino acids long. CDR3 sequence reads: CASSQTSGGANEQFF. The CDR3 region has the DNA TGTGCCAGCAGTCAGACTAGCGGGGGGGCCAATGAGCAGTTCTTC.

The chain employs TRBV11-2 and TRBJ2-7; 10 nucleotides agree with TRBD2. Trimming at V came to 2 bases and at J to 4 bases, leaving 8 bases not matched to a gene. This CDR3 has 16 amino acids. CDR1 is SGHAT, CDR2 FQNNGV, per germline. In DNA form, the CDR3 reads TGTGCCAGCAGCTTATATAGGACTAGCGGAGATTACGAGCAGTACTTC. Protein: CASSLYRTSGDYEQYF.

The V gene is TRBV6-5, the J gene TRBJ1-1; 8 positions match TRBD1. This CDR3 has 15 residues. Germline loops: CDR1 MNHEY, CDR2 SVGAGI. Trimming took 7 bases from V and 0 from J; bases not matched to a gene: 7. The CDR3 region is CASMIQGAMNTEAFF. Here the CDR3 DNA reads TGTGCCAGCATGATTCAGGGGGCCATGAACACTGAAGCTTTCTTT.

The table lists this clone with a few counts. V usage is TRBV19 and J usage is TRBJ2-7; 10 nucleotides line up with TRBD2. With 5 bases clipped from V and 4 bases from J, the junction kept 5 bases outside the gene matches. CDR1 and CDR2 from the germline V gene are LNHDA and SQIVND (reference sequence). This CDR3 has 14 amino acids. This CDR3 is CASSLAGVTYEQYF. CDR3 nucleotides: TGTGCCAGTAGTCTAGCGGGAGTAACTTACGAGCAGTACTTC.

This sequence joins TRBV12-5 and TRBJ2-5, with 8 bases aligning to TRBD2. The CDR3 has 16 residues. J was trimmed by 5 bases and V by 0 bases; bases with no gene match: 8. Germline lookup yields CDR1 LGHNT and CDR2 FRNRAP. CDR3 sequence reads: CASGLVISGTVETQYF. Here the CDR3 DNA reads TGTGCTAGTGGTTTGGTAATTAGCGGGACGGTGGAGACCCAGTACTTC.

V is TRBV18 and J is TRBJ2-3; tentatively, D is TRBD1 (6 bases). The CDR3 spans 17 residues. Germline lookup yields CDR1 KGHSH and CDR2 LQKENI. Trimming took 6 bases from V and 2 from J, leaving 21 bases between them. Here the CDR3 reads CASSPNVMRQATDTQYF. CDR3 nucleotides: TGTGCCAGCTCCCCCAATGTGATGAGACAGGCCACAGATACGCAGTATTTT.

The chain recombines TRBV5-1 with TRBJ2-5; D may be TRBD2 (5 bases). V was cut by 0 bases and J by 5 bases, with 14 bases left in between. CDR3 length: 15 residues. Germline assignment: CDR1 SGHRS and CDR2 YFSETQ. DNA for the CDR3: TGCGCCAGCAGCTTGGAGGATGGCGGGCCCGAGACCCAGTACTTC. Protein product: CASSLEDGGPETQYF.

This sequence joins TRBV18 and TRBJ1-1; the D gene is possibly TRBD1 (6 bases). Per the germline V gene, CDR1 is KGHSH and CDR2 is LQKENI. This CDR3 spans 15 amino acids. Trimming stripped 3 bases from V and 1 base from J, with 12 bases between. As DNA, the CDR3 is TGTGCCAGCTCACCCCCTGGGACAACGAACACTGAAGCTTTCTTT. This encodes CASSPPGTTNTEAFF.

The chain couples TRBV28 to TRBJ1-5; D is possibly TRBD1 (6 bases). V was cut by 6 bases and J by 5 bases, with 14 bases left in between. This CDR3 region has 14 residues. Looked up from germline, CDR1 is MDHEN and CDR2 is SYDVKM. CDR3 nucleotide sequence: TGTGCCAGCAGACCTCGAGGGGGGGATCAGCCCCAGCATTTT. Its translation: CASRPRGGDQPQHF. The full variable domain, in which reference TRBV28 and TRBJ1-5 provide the parts outside the CDR3, is DVKVTQSSRYLVKRTGEKVFLECVQDMDHENMFWYRQDPGLGLRLIYFSYDVKMKEKGDIPEGYSVSREKKERFSLILESASTNQTSMYLCASRPRGGDQPQHFGDGTRLSIL.

This clone is a singleton in its sample. V usage is TRBV6-5 and J usage is TRBJ1-5; TRBD1 might be the D (5 bases). The V end lost 0 bases, the J end lost 2 bases, and 8 bases lay between the germline ends. Germline CDR1 MNHEY, CDR2 SVGAGI. This CDR3 is built from 15 residues. CDR3 DNA: TGTGCCAGCAGTTACTCGTGGGGGGGCAATCAGCCCCAGCATTTT. It is translated as CASSYSWGGNQPQHF.

The chain is built from TRBV4-2 and TRBJ1-5; no firm D call. There are 17 residues in the CDR3. CDR1 LGHNA and CDR2 YNFKEQ come from the germline V gene. Between the trimmed V and J ends, which lost 3 bases and 2 bases, there was a span of 17 bases. CDR3 region: CASSHGTSPTGNQPQHF. CDR3 DNA: TGTGCCAGCAGCCATGGAACGAGTCCGACTGGCAATCAGCCCCAGCATTTT.

The chain employs TRBV5-4 and TRBJ1-2, with 8 bases identical to TRBD1. This CDR3 comprises 15 residues. V was pared by 3 bases and J by 4 bases, with 8 bases of the junction left unmatched. In germline, CDR1 is SGHNT, CDR2 YYREEE (reference sequence). CDR3 DNA sequence: TGTGCCAGCAGCTCTCAGGGGGCGCGGGTCTATGGCTACACCTTC. It translates to CASSSQGARVYGYTF.

This clone was detected a few times. This chain connects TRBV3-1 (or the pseudogene TRBV3-2) to TRBJ2-1, with D possibly matching TRBD2 (6 bases). CDR3 length equals 17 residues. The V end was cut by 0 bases, the J end by 8 bases, with 20 bases between. Germline lookup yields CDR1 LGHDT and CDR2 YNNKEL (reference sequence). The CDR3 reads CASSQEPARLGIYEQFF. The DNA for the CDR3 is TGTGCCAGCAGCCAAGAACCGGCGAGACTAGGCATCTATGAGCAGTTCTTC.

The chain uses TRBV5-6 and TRBJ1-1; 7 bases line up with TRBD1. CDR1 and CDR2 from the germline V gene are SGHDT and YYEEEE. The ends lost 2 bases at V and 3 bases at J; junction bases unmatched: 10. The CDR3 extends over 16 amino acids. The CDR3 spells CASSFRVYRGYTEAFF. In DNA, the CDR3 is TGTGCCAGCAGCTTTAGGGTCTACAGGGGTTACACTGAAGCTTTCTTT. The full variable domain, with the rest looked up from reference TRBV5-6 and TRBJ1-1, is DAGVTQSPTHLIKTRGQQVTLRCSPKSGHDTVSWYQQALGQGPQFIFQYYEEEERQRGNFPDRFSGHQFPNYSSELNVNALLLGDSALYLCASSFRVYRGYTEAFFGQGTRLTVV.